The 18 T cell receptor beta chains below come from one sample, sequenced in a study of cytomegalovirus exposure and HLA in healthy donors. Amplification used 60 Vbeta primers and 13 Jbeta primers. Using immunoSEQ multiplex PCR, the repertoire was profiled, and TCRdb retains in-frame clones only, with some absent. The sample consists of about 64,000 clones, about three quarters of them appearing once. The source material was PBMCs. Receptors originate from a male donor in good health and CMV-seropositive.

This clone was counted a single time. The chain carries TRBV9 and TRBJ2-5; 8 bases map to TRBD2. CDR3 length: 16 amino acids. Germline CDR1 and CDR2: SGDLS and YYNGEE. V was clipped by 2 bases and J by 1 base; unmatched bases: 7. CDR3 nucleotide sequence: TGTGCCAGCAGCGTTAGGGACGGGAGGGGCCAAGAGACCCAGTACTTC. Translating gives CASSVRDGRGQETQYF. Variable domain in full (rest from reference TRBV9 and TRBJ2-5): DSGVTQTPKHLITATGQRVTLRCSPRSGDLSVYWYQQSLDQGLQFLIQYYNGEERAKGNILERFSAQQFPDLHSELNLSSLELGDSALYFCASSVRDGRGQETQYFGPGTRLLVL.

Details on this clone: This is likely an artifact of a read error, given a far larger clone one base away. This chain uses TRBV29-1 with TRBJ2-7; TRBD1 is a possible D gene (5 bases). The J call is uncertain, as TRBJ2-1 better fits the DNA end. The germline gives CDR1 SQVTM, CDR2 ANQGSEA. The CDR3 covers 11 residues. The CDR3 reads CSARQSYEQFF. The CDR3 nucleotides are TGCAGCGCTAGACAGTCCTACGAGCAGTTCTTC.

The chain couples TRBV4-1 to TRBJ2-7, with unresolved D. Trimming shortened V by 2 bases and J by 4 bases, and 18 bases separated the two germline ends. The CDR3 is 16 residues long. Germline V CDR1 and CDR2: MGHRA, YSYEKL. The CDR3 here is CASSQKTTAPIYEQYF. DNA for the CDR3: TGCGCCAGCAGCCAAAAAACTACCGCACCCATATACGAGCAGTACTTC.

The chain is built from TRBV7-3 and TRBJ1-4; tentative D call: TRBD1 (5 bases). Germline-derived CDR1 and CDR2 are SGHTA and FQGTGA. V gave up 2 bases and J gave up 5 bases, with 18 bases separating them. This CDR3 is built from 17 residues. CDR3 protein: CASSLRPVRGSNEKLFF. In DNA form, the CDR3 reads TGTGCCAGCAGCTTACGTCCGGTCCGGGGGTCGAATGAAAAACTGTTTTTT.

CDR3 residues: CASSPTSGGGREQFF. CDR3 bases: TGTGCCAGCAGCCCTACTAGCGGGGGGGGGCGTGAGCAGTTCTTC. The chain links TRBV7-9 to TRBJ2-1, with TRBD2 matching 13 bases. The CDR3 length is 15 residues. CDR1 and CDR2 (germline): SEHNR, FQNEAQ (reference sequence). The J segment lost 9 bases and the V segment lost 5 bases, leaving 7 bases of the junction unmatched.

The chain recombines TRBV6-5 with TRBJ2-1, with TRBD2 identical over 12 bases. The CDR3 covers 16 residues. Germline assignment: CDR1 MNHEY and CDR2 SVGAGI. The trim removed 0 bases at V and 6 bases at J, leaving 3 bases unmatched. The CDR3 coding sequence is TGTGCCAGCAGTTACTCGGGACTAGCGGGTTTCAATGAGCAGTTCTTC. Protein sequence: CASSYSGLAGFNEQFF.

This clone has just a few counts. The CDR3 sequence: CASSVTRLAGGPGETQYF. Here the CDR3 DNA reads TGTGCCAGCAGCGTAACTCGACTAGCGGGGGGGCCCGGAGAGACCCAGTACTTC. The J gene is TRBJ2-5, the V gene TRBV5-6; 14 nucleotides agree with TRBD2. With 4 bases clipped from V and 4 bases from J, the junction kept 12 bases outside the gene matches. The germline CDR1 and CDR2 sequences are SGHDT and YYEEEE. The CDR3 totals 18 residues.

The rearrangement uses TRBV29-1 and TRBJ1-2; 8 nucleotides align to TRBD1. J lost 6 bases, V lost 5 bases, and 8 bases had no gene match. CDR1 is SQVTM and CDR2 is ANQGSEA in the germline V gene. The CDR3 covers 13 residues. CDR3 residues: CSVREAGGNGYTF. CDR3 coding DNA: TGCAGCGTTCGAGAGGCAGGGGGCAATGGCTACACCTTC.

This chain uses TRBV2 with TRBJ2-7; TRBD1 matches at 10 bases. Germline CDR1 is SNHLY and CDR2 is FYNNEI. V was clipped by 5 bases and J by 4 bases; unmatched bases: 8. CDR3 length: 15 residues. The CDR3 here is CASSSRTGGTYEQYF. As DNA, the CDR3 is TGTGCCAGCAGTTCCCGGACAGGGGGTACGTACGAGCAGTACTTC.

J is TRBJ2-5 and V is TRBV9; TRBD2 agrees at 11 bases. The CDR3 contains 14 residues. CDR1 and CDR2 from the germline V gene are SGDLS and YYNGEE. V shed 4 bases and J 4 bases; nucleotides not matched to a gene: 3. The CDR3 loop reads CASSFTSGGETQYF. CDR3 bases: TGTGCCAGCAGCTTTACTAGCGGGGGAGAGACCCAGTACTTC.

This chain joins TRBV7-9 and TRBJ2-1, with a weak D call TRBD2 (5 bases). V shed 5 bases and J shed 4 bases, with 9 bases lying between them. Germline-derived CDR1 and CDR2 are SEHNR and FQNEAQ (reference sequence). There are 13 residues in the CDR3. The CDR3 is CASSALVYNEQFF. In DNA, the CDR3 is TGTGCCAGCAGCGCACTAGTTTACAATGAGCAGTTCTTC.

This clone occurred a few times. The chain joins TRBV4-3 to TRBJ1-4, with D perhaps TRBD1 (5 bases). Germline CDR1 and CDR2: LGHNA and YSLEER. The CDR3 contains 16 residues. Trimming shortened V by 4 bases and J by 8 bases, and 20 bases separated the two germline ends. The CDR3 spells CASSPRNQGGSEKLFF. The CDR3 bases are TGCGCCAGCAGCCCAAGAAACCAGGGTGGGTCAGAAAAACTGTTTTTT.

The chain links TRBV9 to TRBJ2-7; D is uncertain. Trimming took 0 bases from V and 2 from J, leaving 9 bases between them. The CDR3 runs 14 residues. Germline V gene data show CDR1 as SGDLS and CDR2 as YYNGEE. Here the CDR3 DNA reads TGTGCCAGCAGCGTAGATGCAGTTACCTACGAGCAGTACTTC. This gives the protein CASSVDAVTYEQYF.

The rearrangement links TRBV19 to TRBJ1-1; D gene ambiguous. V was clipped by 1 base and J by 0 bases, with 18 bases between them. The CDR3 extends over 18 amino acids. Per the germline V gene, CDR1 is LNHDA and CDR2 is SQIVND (reference sequence). In nucleotides, the CDR3 is TGTGCCAGTAGTATAGGCGGGCCGTATCTTTTCATGAACACTGAAGCTTTCTTT. This translates into CASSIGGPYLFMNTEAFF.

A single count supports this clone. This chain connects TRBV28 to TRBJ2-1; D is perhaps TRBD1 (6 bases). Trimming left V 3 bases short and J 8 bases short, with 11 bases between. This CDR3 spans 13 amino acids. CDR1 is MDHEN and CDR2 is SYDVKM in the germline V gene. Here the CDR3 reads CASSFLEGDEQFF. The CDR3 DNA is TGTGCCAGCAGTTTCCTTGAGGGGGATGAGCAGTTCTTC.

Notes on this clone: Additional DNA sequences in this sample encode the identical CDR3. The gene calls are TRBV27 and TRBJ1-1; D perhaps matches TRBD1 (6 bases). V shed 2 bases and J shed 8 bases, with 12 bases lying between them. Germline V gives CDR1 MNHEY, CDR2 SMNVEV (reference sequence). This CDR3 comprises 13 residues. CDR3 residues: CASSLGRGTEAFF. CDR3 in DNA: TGTGCCAGCAGTTTAGGAAGGGGGACAGAAGCTTTCTTT.

The sample holds one count of this clone. V and J are TRBV9 and TRBJ2-7; D may be TRBD1 (5 bases). This CDR3 is 15 amino acids long. V dropped 0 bases and J dropped 6 bases, with 16 bases sitting between them. CDR1 and CDR2 (germline): SGDLS, YYNGEE. The chain's CDR3 is CASSVDDSRSGEQYF. As DNA, the CDR3 is TGTGCCAGCAGCGTAGATGACAGTCGATCGGGCGAGCAGTACTTC.

The chain joins TRBV6-5 to TRBJ2-7; the match to TRBD1 covers 8 bases. There are 16 residues in the CDR3. V lost 2 bases to trimming and J lost 2 bases; unmatched junction nucleotides: 8. Per the germline V gene, CDR1 is MNHEY and CDR2 is SVGAGI. The DNA of the CDR3 is TGTGCCAGCAGTTACCGACCCGGACAGGGCGCCTACGAGCAGTACTTC. Its protein is CASSYRPGQGAYEQYF.